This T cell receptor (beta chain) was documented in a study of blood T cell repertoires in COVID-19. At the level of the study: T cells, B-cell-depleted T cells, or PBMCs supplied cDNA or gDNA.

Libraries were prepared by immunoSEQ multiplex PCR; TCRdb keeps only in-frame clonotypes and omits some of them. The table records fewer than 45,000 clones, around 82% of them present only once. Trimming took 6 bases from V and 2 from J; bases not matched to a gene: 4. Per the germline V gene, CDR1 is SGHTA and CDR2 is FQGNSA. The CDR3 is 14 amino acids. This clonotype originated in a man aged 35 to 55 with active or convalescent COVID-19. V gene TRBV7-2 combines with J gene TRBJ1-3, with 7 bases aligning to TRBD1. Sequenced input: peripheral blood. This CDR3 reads CASRSGGTGNTIYF. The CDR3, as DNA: TGTGCCAGCAGATCAGGGGGAACTGGAAACACCATATATTTT.